Listed below are T cell receptor beta chains from one sample, sequenced in a study of T cell repertoires in cytomegalovirus infection. TCRdb used MiXCR to reprocess the reads, holding one entry per CDR3 protein. The sample yields fewer than 300,000 distinct CDR3 sequences, roughly a quarter seen once. Sequencing used PBMCs. All receptors derive from a human donor in good health (CMV status not recorded). Some clones in this sample may be carry-over from other donors' samples. CDR3s include the opening cysteine and the closing phenylalanine or tryptophan.

v_gene: TRBV5-4; j_gene: TRBJ2-6; CDR3aa: CASSSQTSGRAGANVLTF
v_gene: TRBV27; j_gene: TRBJ1-2; CDR3aa: CASSWTGNYGYTF
v_gene: TRBV5-4; j_gene: TRBJ1-1; CDR3aa: CASSRGQNTEAFF
v_gene: TRBV10-3; j_gene: TRBJ2-2; CDR3aa: CATRVRDRARTGELFF
v_gene: TRBV12-3/TRBV12-4; j_gene: TRBJ2-1; CDR3aa: CASSLNRPGNEQFF
v_gene: TRBV2; j_gene: TRBJ1-5; CDR3aa: CASVKIEGGNQPQHF
v_gene: TRBV20-1; j_gene: TRBJ2-3; CDR3aa: CSALGQGSTDTQYF
v_gene: TRBV7-2; j_gene: TRBJ2-4; CDR3aa: CASSLVSGATLAKNIRYF
v_gene: TRBV7-2; j_gene: TRBJ1-4; CDR3aa: CASSLEDREGANEKLFF
v_gene: TRBV7-2; j_gene: TRBJ2-3; CDR3aa: CASSLVGQGDTQYF
v_gene: TRBV4-2; j_gene: TRBJ2-1; CDR3aa: CASSQRDGGDPNYNEQFF
v_gene: TRBV7-2; j_gene: TRBJ1-5; CDR3aa: CASSSQTGDNQPQHF
v_gene: TRBV20-1; j_gene: TRBJ2-2; CDR3aa: CSAGRGGSGSFSGELFF
v_gene: TRBV27; j_gene: TRBJ2-6; CDR3aa: CASMVTGLRSGANVLTF
v_gene: TRBV7-2; j_gene: TRBJ2-5; CDR3aa: CASSLSLRETQYF
v_gene: TRBV12-3/TRBV12-4; j_gene: TRBJ2-5; CDR3aa: CASSLNIETQYF
v_gene: TRBV6-2/TRBV6-3; j_gene: TRBJ1-5; CDR3aa: CASRPTGRYQPQHF
v_gene: TRBV28; j_gene: TRBJ2-1; CDR3aa: CASSSAGGNSYNEQFF
v_gene: TRBV10-2; j_gene: TRBJ1-1; CDR3aa: CASRNDRLTEAFF
v_gene: TRBV29-1; j_gene: TRBJ2-3; CDR3aa: CSVEDPGTSGSTDTQYF
v_gene: TRBV19; j_gene: TRBJ1-1; CDR3aa: CATGKTVAQRTEAFF
v_gene: TRBV7-9; j_gene: TRBJ1-4; CDR3aa: CASSLEVLSGANEKLFF
v_gene: TRBV6-5; j_gene: TRBJ2-7; CDR3aa: CASRLDGGVYEQYF
v_gene: TRBV5-1; j_gene: TRBJ2-1; CDR3aa: CASSLHGTRGSFRVYNERFF
v_gene: TRBV11-2; j_gene: TRBJ2-1; CDR3aa: CASSSDRVYNEQFF
v_gene: TRBV7-9; j_gene: TRBJ1-4; CDR3aa: CASSPTRQGTGEKLFF
v_gene: TRBV19; j_gene: TRBJ2-6; CDR3aa: CASSPIRGGTSGANVLTF
v_gene: TRBV4-1; j_gene: TRBJ1-2; CDR3aa: CASSQDWGKNYGYTF
v_gene: TRBV7-9; j_gene: TRBJ2-5; CDR3aa: CASSVNQETQYF
v_gene: TRBV7-2; j_gene: TRBJ2-3; CDR3aa: CASSLRGPADTQYF
v_gene: TRBV7-2; j_gene: TRBJ1-5; CDR3aa: CASSPSQGNQPQHF
v_gene: TRBV11-2; j_gene: TRBJ2-5; CDR3aa: CASSLVDREETQYF
v_gene: TRBV11-2; j_gene: TRBJ2-7; CDR3aa: CASSLLPLGSYEQYF
v_gene: TRBV5-5; j_gene: TRBJ1-5; CDR3aa: CASSADRYNQPQHF
v_gene: TRBV7-6; j_gene: TRBJ1-1; CDR3aa: CASSLGGGLSTEAFF
v_gene: TRBV7-9; j_gene: TRBJ2-3; CDR3aa: CASSDTITDTQYF
v_gene: TRBV7-7; j_gene: TRBJ2-3; CDR3aa: CASSPSGGADTQYF
v_gene: TRBV19; j_gene: TRBJ2-1; CDR3aa: CASSILRYNEQFF
v_gene: TRBV7-2; j_gene: TRBJ2-2; CDR3aa: CASSQTVGQGVNGELFF
v_gene: TRBV12-3/TRBV12-4; j_gene: TRBJ2-3; CDR3aa: CASSGLAGTDTQYF
v_gene: TRBV29-1; j_gene: TRBJ2-3; CDR3aa: CSVASGSGTDTQYF
v_gene: TRBV7-2; j_gene: TRBJ2-4; CDR3aa: CASSLARAVTKNIQYF
v_gene: TRBV20-1; j_gene: TRBJ2-1; CDR3aa: CSARKRQGDYNEQFF
v_gene: TRBV7-2; j_gene: TRBJ2-1; CDR3aa: CASSLGRLAGGNEQFF
v_gene: TRBV5-1; j_gene: TRBJ1-1; CDR3aa: CASSVFGVSSEAFF
v_gene: TRBV29-1; j_gene: TRBJ2-1; CDR3aa: CSALELVPEQFF
v_gene: TRBV5-1; j_gene: TRBJ1-1; CDR3aa: CASSLMTRVNTEAFF
v_gene: TRBV12-3/TRBV12-4; j_gene: TRBJ2-2; CDR3aa: CASSPEGDHGELFF